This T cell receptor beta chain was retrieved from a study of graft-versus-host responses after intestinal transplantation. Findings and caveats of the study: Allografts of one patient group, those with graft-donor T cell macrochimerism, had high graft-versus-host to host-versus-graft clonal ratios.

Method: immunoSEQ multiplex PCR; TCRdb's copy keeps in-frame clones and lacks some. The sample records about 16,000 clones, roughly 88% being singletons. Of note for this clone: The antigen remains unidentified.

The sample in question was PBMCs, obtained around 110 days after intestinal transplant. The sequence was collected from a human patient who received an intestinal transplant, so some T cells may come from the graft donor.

CDR3 protein: CASSIPTSLSTDTQYF. In DNA form, the CDR3 reads TGTGCCAGTAGTATCCCGACTAGTTTGAGCACAGATACGCAGTATTTT. The chain carries TRBV19 and TRBJ2-3; possible D gene TRBD2, 6 bases. The CDR3 length is 16 residues. Germline V gene data show CDR1 as LNHDA and CDR2 as SQIVND (reference sequence). V lost 3 bases and J lost 0, with 13 bases in between. The full variable domain, with the rest looked up from reference TRBV19 and TRBJ2-3, is DGGITQSPKYLFRKEGQNVTLSCEQNLNHDAMYWYRQDPGQGLRLIYYSQIVNDFQKGDIAEGYSVSREKKESFPLTVTSAQKNPTAFYLCASSIPTSLSTDTQYFGPGTRLTVL.